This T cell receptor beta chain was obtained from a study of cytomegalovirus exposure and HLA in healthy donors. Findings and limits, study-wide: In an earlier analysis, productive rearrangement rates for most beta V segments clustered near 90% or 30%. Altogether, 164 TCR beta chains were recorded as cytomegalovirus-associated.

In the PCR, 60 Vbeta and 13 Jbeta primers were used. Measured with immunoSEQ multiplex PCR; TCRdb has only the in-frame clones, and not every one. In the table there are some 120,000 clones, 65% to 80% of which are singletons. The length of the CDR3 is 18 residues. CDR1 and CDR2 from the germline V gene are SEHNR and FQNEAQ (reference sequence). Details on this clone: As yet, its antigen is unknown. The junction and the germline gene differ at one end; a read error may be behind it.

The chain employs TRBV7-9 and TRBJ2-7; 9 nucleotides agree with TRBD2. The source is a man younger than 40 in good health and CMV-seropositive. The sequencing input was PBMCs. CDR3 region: CSSSSPASAGGPSYEQYF. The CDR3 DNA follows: TGTTCCAGCAGCTCGCCCGCGTCAGCGGGGGGCCCCTCCTACGAGCAGTACTTC.